Below, one T cell receptor (beta chain) is given with its context. The antigen remains unidentified. This sample was taken from a study of T cell responses to AZD1222 COVID-19 vaccine. TCRdb's copy holds only in-frame clones and misses some; the assay was immunoSEQ multiplex PCR. The profile covers about 93,000 clones, with 88% appearing a single time and roughly 15% taken by the ten largest. Study observations and caveats: Females outnumbered males among donors, who were mostly white British; clonal diversity was possibly underestimated.

The CDR3 contains 13 residues. The germline CDR1 and CDR2 sequences are SNHLY and FYNNEI. V lost 6 bases and J lost 8, with 13 bases in between. The specimen comprised peripheral blood, sampled on day 0 of AZD1222 vaccination. V is TRBV2 and J is TRBJ1-4, with D unresolved. The source is an adult in good health. The CDR3 region has the DNA TGTGCCAGCAGCCTCGGAACTCAAGAAAAACTGTTTTTT. Translating gives CASSLGTQEKLFF.